This T cell receptor (beta chain) was recorded in a study of blood T cell repertoires in COVID-19. The wider study: Collection of acute and convalescent COVID-19 samples took place in the United States, Italy and Spain. Sample material is recorded as cDNA or gDNA derived from T cells, B-cell-depleted T cells, or PBMCs.

Those enrolled in Seattle joined during active infection and were followed longitudinally afterward. In the original analysis: Nucleated cell counts were estimated from reference gene primer amplification. TCRdb's copy holds only in-frame clones and misses some; the assay was immunoSEQ multiplex PCR. Clone size and V and J calls were adopted from that table, with D and trimming inferred from the DNA. This sample carries fewer than 350,000 clones, 88% of them seen once, and the ten largest clones take 1.5% to 2%. Germline CDR1 is SGHDN and CDR2 is FVKESK. V shed 1 base and J 4 bases; nucleotides not matched to a gene: 4. The CDR3 length is 15 residues.

Sequencing input: peripheral blood. The source of this sequence is a woman in her 30s with COVID-19, enrolled during active disease. J is TRBJ1-5 and V is TRBV14; 7 bases match TRBD1. For the CDR3, the DNA is TGTGCCAGCAGCCAAGCGGGACAGCCTAATCAGCCCCAGCATTTT. Translation: CASSQAGQPNQPQHF.